This T cell receptor (beta chain) was recovered during a study of T-cell reconstitution after alpha-beta-depleted transplantation in children. The CDR3 runs 18 residues. Per germline, CDR1 SGHTA and CDR2 FQGNSA. Trimming at V came to 0 bases and at J to 0 bases, leaving 8 bases not matched to a gene. Ten or more counts support this clonotype. Unique molecular identifiers were used to barcode this TCRbeta library. TCRdb reprocessed the PCR reads via MiXCR and lists one record per CDR3 protein. The data show over 550,000 distinct CDR3 sequences, more than 9% seen once. This material consisted of PBMCs from the stem cell graft donor, taken from the stem cell graft. The sequence derives from a human donor who donated a stem cell graft to a child with acute myeloid leukemia. The rearrangement links TRBV7-2 to TRBJ2-4, with 7 bases lining up with TRBD2. The CDR3 reads CASSLAASGGLAKNIQYF. The DNA of the CDR3 is TGTGCCAGCAGCTTAGCGGCTAGCGGAGGGTTAGCCAAAAACATTCAGTACTTC.